The 29 T cell receptor beta chains reported below all come from one sample, sequenced in a study of shared T cell receptors in the human thymus (dated by TCRdb to the early 2020s). To prepare the library, the immunoSEQ multiplex PCR assay was applied. The immuneACCESS repertoire file appears here via TCRdb, limited to in-frame rearrangements. These files lack a portion of the clones; in checked studies, under half of the deficit traces to unresolved V genes, and the cause of the others is not known. Counted in this sample were about 730,000 clones; 80% to 90% of them appeared once. Of the sample, roughly 0.01% falls within the top ten clones. These data were likewise used in another study, on human thymus T cells.

Material for sequencing was thymocytes. The receptors here all came from a girl less than two years old with a congenital heart defect. Donor details come from another sample of the same person, matched by shared clones.

The rearrangement links TRBV19 to TRBJ2-7; 8 nucleotides line up with TRBD1. The CDR3 contains 15 residues. Germline CDR1 reads LNHDA; CDR2 reads SQIVND (reference sequence). V was clipped by 8 bases and J by 4 bases; unmatched bases: 13. The CDR3 DNA sequence: TGTGCCAGTTCCCCCCCCGTCAGGGGGCGATACGAGCAGTACTTC. Protein: CASSPPVRGRYEQYF.

This clone was detected only once. The chain couples TRBV9 to TRBJ2-3, with 9 bases identical to TRBD2. V lost 0 bases to trimming and J lost 0 bases; unmatched junction nucleotides: 20. This CDR3 contains 22 residues. Germline V lookup: CDR1 SGDLS, CDR2 YYNGEE. The CDR3 coding sequence is TGTGCCAGCAGCGTAGAGCCAGCGGGGGGTCGGGTCGGGGCCACTAGCACAGATACGCAGTATTTT. Protein: CASSVEPAGGRVGATSTDTQYF.

The chain recombines TRBV28 with TRBJ2-7; unclear D gene. Germline V gene sequence: CDR1 MDHEN, CDR2 SYDVKM. The CDR3 extends over 11 amino acids. Trimming took 7 bases from V and 6 from J, leaving 10 bases between them. CDR3 region: CASTPSPEQYF. CDR3 coding DNA: TGTGCCAGCACCCCTTCCCCCGAGCAGTACTTC.

The genes are TRBV7-9 and TRBJ2-3; D remains ambiguous. The germline V and J ends were trimmed by 2 bases and 2 bases, with 17 bases remaining between them. This CDR3 is 17 amino acids long. The germline V gene encodes CDR1 SEHNR and CDR2 FQNEAQ (reference sequence). CDR3 residues: CASSLPTPPLPTDTQYF. The CDR3 DNA reads as TGTGCCAGCAGCTTACCCACACCCCCCTTACCCACAGATACGCAGTATTTT.

The gene calls are TRBV30 and TRBJ1-1, with D possibly TRBD1 on 5 matching bases. V shed 2 bases and J shed 1 base, with 11 bases lying between them. The CDR3 totals 14 residues. CDR1 is GTSNPN, CDR2 SVGIG, per germline (reference sequence). CDR3 sequence: CAWSPRRGNTEAFF. For the CDR3, the DNA is TGTGCCTGGAGTCCAAGAAGGGGGAACACTGAAGCTTTCTTT.

This chain links TRBV29-1 with TRBJ2-7, with TRBD1 matching over 7 bases. The CDR3 consists of 15 residues. Germline V gives CDR1 SQVTM, CDR2 ANQGSEA. Trimming at V came to 5 bases and at J to 0 bases, leaving 10 bases not matched to a gene. Here the CDR3 reads CSVSKDRASSYEQYF. CDR3 nucleotide sequence: TGCAGCGTTTCCAAAGACAGGGCCAGCTCCTACGAGCAGTACTTC.

The rearrangement joins TRBV28 to TRBJ2-7; 8 bases match TRBD1. The CDR3 has 16 amino acids. With 5 bases clipped from V and 4 bases from J, the junction kept 13 bases outside the gene matches. CDR1 and CDR2 from the germline V gene are MDHEN and SYDVKM. The chain's CDR3 is CASSKRKPGQVYEQYF. The CDR3, as DNA: TGTGCCAGCAGTAAACGAAAACCGGGACAGGTATACGAGCAGTACTTC.

The chain couples TRBV19 to TRBJ2-1; 8 nucleotides align to TRBD2. Germline values: CDR1 LNHDA, CDR2 SQIVND (reference sequence). Trimming took 9 bases from V and 2 from J; bases not matched to a gene: 9. The CDR3 spans 15 residues. The DNA of the CDR3 is TGTGCCAGCCTGTGTAGCGGGGCCCCCTACAATGAGCAGTTCTTC. Its translation is CASLCSGAPYNEQFF.

The chain employs TRBV6-5 and TRBJ1-6, with D uncertain. The V gene's germline CDR1 is MNHEY and CDR2 SVGAGI. Trimming pared 4 bases from V and 11 bases from J, leaving 18 bases between. The CDR3 loop spans 15 amino acids. CDR3 bases: TGTGCCAGCAGTTCCTTAAAATATCCCGGGGCACCCCTCCACTTT. Translated: CASSSLKYPGAPLHF.

The chain employs TRBV6-4 and TRBJ1-6; 8 positions match TRBD1. The CDR3 is 15 amino acids. CDR1 MRHNA and CDR2 SNTAGT come from the germline V gene. The junction had 4 bases not matched to a gene; V was cut back by 0 bases and J by 9 bases. DNA of the CDR3: TGTGCCAGCAGTGACTCGACAGGGGAGAGTTCACCCCTCCACTTT. Protein: CASSDSTGESSPLHF.

V gene TRBV6-1 combines with J gene TRBJ1-1; 7 bases line up with TRBD1. V lost 5 bases to trimming and J lost 7 bases; unmatched junction nucleotides: 7. Germline V CDR1 and CDR2: MNHNS, SASEGT. CDR3 length equals 13 residues. CDR3 region: CASSFSQGYEAFF. CDR3 nucleotides: TGTGCCAGCAGTTTTTCACAGGGGTATGAAGCTTTCTTT.

This sequence joins TRBV4-1 and TRBJ2-1, with 7 bases fitting TRBD2. The trim removed 1 base at V and 7 bases at J, leaving 16 bases unmatched. The CDR3 length is 18 residues. The germline CDR1 and CDR2 sequences are MGHRA and YSYEKL. The DNA of the CDR3 is TGCGCCAGCAGCCAAGGGGGGGGTGGGCGGGGTCACAGAAATGAGCAGTTCTTC. Residues: CASSQGGGGRGHRNEQFF.

The gene calls are TRBV12-2 and TRBJ1-3; TRBD1 reflects the table's D call only, with no check against the DNA. TRBV12-2 is noted as a pseudogene. The CDR3 has 16 amino acids. The CDR3: CASRSRQGQLGNTIYF. For the CDR3, the DNA is TGTGCAAGTCGCTCGAGGCAAGGACAGCTCGGAAACACCATATATTTT.

The rearrangement joins TRBV27 to TRBJ2-3, with no clear D. The V and J ends lost 0 bases and 4 bases respectively, with 11 bases between them. The germline CDR1 and CDR2 sequences are MNHEY and SMNVEV (reference sequence). The length of the CDR3 is 15 residues. This CDR3 is CASSLSSRPADTQYF. CDR3 nucleotide sequence: TGTGCCAGCAGTTTATCGTCCCGTCCCGCAGATACGCAGTATTTT.

J is TRBJ2-7 and V is TRBV7-2; TRBD2 matches 8 bases. This CDR3 contains 16 residues. CDR1 is SGHTA and CDR2 is FQGNSA in the germline V gene. V was pared by 5 bases and J by 6 bases, with 15 bases of the junction left unmatched. The CDR3 here is CASSPFCGGYYCEQYF. Written as DNA, the CDR3 is TGTGCCAGCAGCCCCTTTTGCGGGGGGTACTACTGCGAGCAGTACTTC. Filled out from reference TRBV7-2 and TRBJ2-7, the complete variable domain reads GAGVSQSPSNKVTEKGKDVELRCDPISGHTALYWYRQSLGQGLEFLIYFQGNSAPDKSGLPSDRFSAERTGGSVSTLTIQRTQQEDSAVYLCASSPFCGGYYCEQYFGPGTRLTVT.

This clone was counted only a few times. The CDR3 DNA reads as TGTGCCAGCAGCGTACCTGGGGGGCAAGAGACCCAGTACTTC. Protein: CASSVPGGQETQYF. The chain couples TRBV5-4 to TRBJ2-5, with D perhaps matching TRBD2 (6 bases). V dropped 4 bases and J dropped 2 bases, with 12 bases sitting between them. The CDR3 totals 14 residues. Germline V gives CDR1 SGHNT, CDR2 YYREEE (reference sequence).

This clone was seen a single time. This chain uses TRBV10-3 with TRBJ1-1, with TRBD1 identical over 7 bases. This CDR3 has 14 residues. V dropped 5 bases and J dropped 3; count of bases not matched to a gene: 6. The V gene's germline CDR1 is ENHRY and CDR2 SYGVKD. The CDR3 is CAISRQGGDTEAFF. CDR3 sequence (DNA): TGTGCCATCAGTCGACAGGGTGGGGACACTGAAGCTTTCTTT.

This chain joins TRBV4-1 and TRBJ1-2; TRBD1 aligns across 9 bases. V was clipped by 2 bases and J by 6 bases; unmatched bases: 16. This CDR3 has 18 residues. Germline V gives CDR1 MGHRA, CDR2 YSYEKL. CDR3 loop: CASSQSGEVRTGDNGYTF. The CDR3 nucleotides read TGCGCCAGCAGCCAAAGTGGTGAGGTCAGGACAGGGGATAATGGCTACACCTTC.

The chain links TRBV4-1 to TRBJ2-7; maybe TRBD2 (6 bases). Trimming cost V 1 base and J 5 bases, with 9 bases left between them. There are 13 residues in the CDR3. Germline V gives CDR1 MGHRA, CDR2 YSYEKL. CDR3 in DNA: TGCGCCAGCAGCCAAGTCGGCGGGGACGAGCAGTACTTC. This codes for CASSQVGGDEQYF.

As to this clone: This sample also contains other DNA sequences that code for the same CDR3. The rearrangement joins TRBV2 to TRBJ2-1; D may be TRBD2 (6 bases). CDR1 SNHLY and CDR2 FYNNEI come from the germline V gene. This CDR3 is 12 amino acids long. Trimming removed 9 bases from V and 3 bases from J, with 9 bases in between. The chain's CDR3 is CASQRVYNEQFF. Here the CDR3 DNA reads TGTGCCAGTCAGCGGGTCTACAATGAGCAGTTCTTC.

This chain joins TRBV5-4 and TRBJ2-5; 13 nucleotides match TRBD2. Germline trimming cut 4 bases from V and 0 bases from J; bases unmatched to any gene: 3. Per the germline V gene, CDR1 is SGHNT and CDR2 is YYREEE (reference sequence). The CDR3 consists of 16 residues. This chain's CDR3 is CASSRGLAGNQETQYF. The CDR3 region has the DNA TGTGCCAGCAGCCGGGGACTAGCGGGGAACCAAGAGACCCAGTACTTC.

The chain combines TRBV5-1 with TRBJ1-2, with D possibly being TRBD1 (5 bases). This CDR3 region has 15 residues. The V end lost 4 bases, the J end lost 6 bases, and 19 bases lay between the germline ends. The germline CDR1 and CDR2 sequences are SGHRS and YFSETQ. The chain's CDR3 is CASSRNPTEPNGYTF. The DNA for the CDR3 is TGCGCCAGCAGCCGAAACCCGACAGAACCTAATGGCTACACCTTC.

This chain joins TRBV27 and TRBJ1-1, with 10 bases aligning to TRBD1. From germline, CDR1 is MNHEY and CDR2 SMNVEV (reference sequence). J lost 5 bases, V lost 4 bases, and 4 bases had no gene match. The CDR3 is 14 amino acids. Here the CDR3 DNA reads TGTGCCAGCAGTTCAGACAGGGGGCTGACTGAAGCTTTCTTT. It translates to CASSSDRGLTEAFF.

The chain combines TRBV5-6 with TRBJ2-7, with 9 bases identical to TRBD1. V shed 4 bases, J shed 6 bases, and the junction held 2 bases outside the gene matches. The CDR3 covers 12 residues. The germline V gene has CDR1 SGHDT and CDR2 YYEEEE. The CDR3 DNA is TGTGCCAGCAGCCCGGACAGGGGCGAGCAGTACTTC. Its translation is CASSPDRGEQYF.

This chain connects TRBV11-2 to TRBJ1-2, with TRBD1 matching 7 bases. After removal of 7 bases from V and 0 bases from J, the junction contained 8 bases not matched to a gene. The CDR3 is made up of 15 amino acids. From germline, CDR1 is SGHAT and CDR2 FQNNGV. CDR3 nucleotides: TGTGCCAGCACCGACAGGGTGGGGCCTAACTATGGCTACACCTTC. This codes for CASTDRVGPNYGYTF.

The table lists this clone with a count of one. V is TRBV7-9 and J is TRBJ2-7; TRBD1 is a possible D gene (6 bases). The CDR3 has 16 residues. The V end lost 3 bases, the J end lost 3 bases, and 18 bases lay between the germline ends. The germline CDR1 and CDR2 sequences are SEHNR and FQNEAQ (reference sequence). The CDR3 nucleotides are TGTGCCAGCAGCTTGCGCGTTCCGGGACACCTCTACGAGCAGTACTTC. It translates to CASSLRVPGHLYEQYF.

This chain links TRBV25-1 with TRBJ1-6; unclear D gene. Trimming removed 3 bases from V and 0 bases from J, with 12 bases in between. CDR3 size: 17 residues. CDR1 is MGHDK, CDR2 SYGVNS, per germline. This chain's CDR3 is CASSDLGGSSYNSPLHF. The CDR3 bases are TGTGCCAGCAGTGACCTGGGAGGGAGCTCCTATAATTCACCCCTCCACTTT.

The chain is built from TRBV4-2 and TRBJ1-6; D remains ambiguous. CDR3 length: 14 amino acids. Germline V gene data show CDR1 as LGHNA and CDR2 as YNFKEQ. V lost 0 bases, J lost 10 bases, and 10 bases lay in between. The CDR3 DNA reads TGTGCCAGCAGCCAAGATAATTTTGAGTCACCCCTCCACTTT. Amino acids: CASSQDNFESPLHF.

The rearrangement links TRBV5-1 to TRBJ1-4; TRBD1 might be the D (5 bases). V lost 0 bases, J lost 6 bases, and 18 bases lay in between. Germline assignment: CDR1 SGHRS and CDR2 YFSETQ. The CDR3 sequence is 17 residues long. The CDR3 DNA is TGCGCCAGCAGCTTGGCTCTCGAGGCAGGGAGGGATGAAAAACTGTTTTTT. Its protein product is CASSLALEAGRDEKLFF.